This TCR beta chain was profiled in a study of blood T cell repertoires in COVID-19. Generated by immunoSEQ multiplex PCR, the TCRdb table keeps only in-frame clones and is missing some. Here the sample spans about 260,000 clones, around nine tenths being singletons. Material: peripheral blood. The sequence was obtained from a man aged 35-49 years with active or convalescent COVID-19.

The CDR3 bases are TGTGCCAGCAGTTTTGGGTCTAGCGGGAGTTACGAGCAGTACTTC. It specifies CASSFGSSGSYEQYF. V usage is TRBV6-5 and J usage is TRBJ2-7, with 10 bases identical to TRBD2. CDR1 and CDR2 from the germline V gene are MNHEY and SVGAGI. V lost 4 bases, J lost 4 bases, and 7 bases stayed unmatched. This CDR3 is built from 15 residues.